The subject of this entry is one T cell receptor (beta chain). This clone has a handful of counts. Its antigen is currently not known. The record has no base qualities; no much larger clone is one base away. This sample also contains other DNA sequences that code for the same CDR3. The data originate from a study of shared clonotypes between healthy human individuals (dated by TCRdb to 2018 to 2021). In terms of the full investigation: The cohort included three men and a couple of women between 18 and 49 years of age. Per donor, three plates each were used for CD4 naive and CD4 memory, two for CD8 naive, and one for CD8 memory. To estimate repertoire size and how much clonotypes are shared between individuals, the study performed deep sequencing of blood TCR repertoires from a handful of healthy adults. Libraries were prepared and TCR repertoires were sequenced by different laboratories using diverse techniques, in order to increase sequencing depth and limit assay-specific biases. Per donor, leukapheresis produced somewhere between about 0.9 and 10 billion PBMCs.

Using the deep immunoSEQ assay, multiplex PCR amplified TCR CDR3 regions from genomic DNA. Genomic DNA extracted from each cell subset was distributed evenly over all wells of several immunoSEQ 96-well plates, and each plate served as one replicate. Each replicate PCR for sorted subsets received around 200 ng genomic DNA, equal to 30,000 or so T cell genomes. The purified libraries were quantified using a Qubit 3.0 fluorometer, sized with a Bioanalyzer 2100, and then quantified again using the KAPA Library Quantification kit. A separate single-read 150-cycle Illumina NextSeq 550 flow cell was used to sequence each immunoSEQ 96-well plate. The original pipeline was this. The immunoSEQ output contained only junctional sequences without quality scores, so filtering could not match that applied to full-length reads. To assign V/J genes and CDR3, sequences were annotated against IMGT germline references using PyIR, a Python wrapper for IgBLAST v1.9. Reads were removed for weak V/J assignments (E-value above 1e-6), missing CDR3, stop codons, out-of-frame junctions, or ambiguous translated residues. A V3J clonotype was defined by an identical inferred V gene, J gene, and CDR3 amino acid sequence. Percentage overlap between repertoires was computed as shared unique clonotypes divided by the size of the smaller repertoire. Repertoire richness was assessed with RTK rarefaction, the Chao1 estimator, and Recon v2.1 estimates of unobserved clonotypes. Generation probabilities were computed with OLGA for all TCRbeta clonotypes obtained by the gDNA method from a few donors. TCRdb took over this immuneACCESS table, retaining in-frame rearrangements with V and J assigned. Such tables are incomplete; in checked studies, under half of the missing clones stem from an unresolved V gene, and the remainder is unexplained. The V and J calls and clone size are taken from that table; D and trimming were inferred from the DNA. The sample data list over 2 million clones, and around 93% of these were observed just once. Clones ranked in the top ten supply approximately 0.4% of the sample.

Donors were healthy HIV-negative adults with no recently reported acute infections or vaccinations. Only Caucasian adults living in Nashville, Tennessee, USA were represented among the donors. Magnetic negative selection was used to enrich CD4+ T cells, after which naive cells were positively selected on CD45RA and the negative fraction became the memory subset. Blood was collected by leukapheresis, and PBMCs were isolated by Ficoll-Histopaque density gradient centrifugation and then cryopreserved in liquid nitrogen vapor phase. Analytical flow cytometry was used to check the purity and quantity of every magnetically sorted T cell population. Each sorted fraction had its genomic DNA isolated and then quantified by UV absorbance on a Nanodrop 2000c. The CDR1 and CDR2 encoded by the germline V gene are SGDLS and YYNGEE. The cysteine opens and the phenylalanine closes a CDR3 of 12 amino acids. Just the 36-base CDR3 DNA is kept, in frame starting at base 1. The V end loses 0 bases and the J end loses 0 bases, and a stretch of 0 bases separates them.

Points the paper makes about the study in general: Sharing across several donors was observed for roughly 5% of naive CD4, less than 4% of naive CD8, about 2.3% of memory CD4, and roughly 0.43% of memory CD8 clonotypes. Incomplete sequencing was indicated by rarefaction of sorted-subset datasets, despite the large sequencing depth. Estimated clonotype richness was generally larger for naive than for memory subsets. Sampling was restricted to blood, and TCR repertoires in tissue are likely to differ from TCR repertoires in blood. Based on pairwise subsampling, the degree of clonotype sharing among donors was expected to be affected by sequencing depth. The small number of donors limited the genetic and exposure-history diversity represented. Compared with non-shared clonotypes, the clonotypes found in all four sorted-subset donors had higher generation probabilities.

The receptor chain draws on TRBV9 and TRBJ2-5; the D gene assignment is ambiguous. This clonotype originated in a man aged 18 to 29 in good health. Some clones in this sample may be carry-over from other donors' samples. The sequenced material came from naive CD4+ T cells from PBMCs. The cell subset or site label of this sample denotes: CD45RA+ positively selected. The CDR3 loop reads CASSVDQETQYF. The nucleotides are TGTGCCAGCAGCGTAGACCAAGAGACCCAGTACTTC.